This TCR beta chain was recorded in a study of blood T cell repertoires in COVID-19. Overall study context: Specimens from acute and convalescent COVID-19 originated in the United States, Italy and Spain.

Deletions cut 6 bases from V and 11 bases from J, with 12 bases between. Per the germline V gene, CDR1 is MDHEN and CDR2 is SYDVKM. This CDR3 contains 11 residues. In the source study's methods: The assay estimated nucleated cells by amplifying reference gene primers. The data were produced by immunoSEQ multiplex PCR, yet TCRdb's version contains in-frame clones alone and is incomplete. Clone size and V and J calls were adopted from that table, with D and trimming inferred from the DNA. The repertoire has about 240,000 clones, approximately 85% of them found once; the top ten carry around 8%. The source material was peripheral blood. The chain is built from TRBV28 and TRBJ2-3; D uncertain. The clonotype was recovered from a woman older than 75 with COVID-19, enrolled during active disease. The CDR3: CASRTEREQYF. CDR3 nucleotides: TGTGCCAGCAGAACCGAACGAGAGCAGTATTTT. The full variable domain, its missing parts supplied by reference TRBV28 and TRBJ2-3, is DVKVTQSSRYLVKRTGEKVFLECVQDMDHENMFWYRQDPGLGLRLIYFSYDVKMKEKGDIPEGYSVSREKKERFSLILESASTNQTSMYLCASRTEREQYFGPGTRLTVL.